The source of this T cell receptor (beta chain) is a study of CD8 T cells in ankylosing spondylitis. The CDR3 extends over 13 amino acids. The V gene end was trimmed by 6 bases and the J gene end by 6 bases; junction bases not matched to a gene: 6. CDR1 DFQATT and CDR2 SNEGSKA come from the germline V gene (reference sequence). Making use of molecular barcodes, quantitative 5'-RACE generated TCR beta libraries. In TCRdb, the 5' RACE reads were re-called with MiXCR into one record per CDR3 protein. The data contain 400,000 or so distinct CDR3 sequences, 20% to 30% of them singletons. Study outcomes and limitations: Seven or eight highly homologous variants formed a TCR beta motif that appeared characteristic of ankylosing spondylitis blood. CD8+ by phenotype, disease-linked clones were relatively rare in peripheral blood. Significant enrichment of disease-linked clones was reportedly seen in matched ankylosing spondylitis synovial fluid. Earlier literature documents some of the motif variants in reactive arthritis synovial fluid and blood.

A word on this clonotype: Its matching antigen is unknown.

This receptor was obtained from a male donor with ankylosing spondylitis. The V gene is TRBV20-1, the J gene TRBJ2-7; 12 bases agree with TRBD2. Sequencing was done on a sample of blood, either unsorted or a sorted T cell fraction (not recorded which). The CDR3 is CSAQTSGSGEQYV. CDR3 DNA: TGCAGTGCCCAGACTAGCGGGAGTGGCGAGCAGTACGTC.